This T cell receptor (beta chain) was observed in a study of beta chain features in type 1 diabetes. General study results and limits: When Type 1 diabetes patients were examined, their TCRB CDR3s proved moderately but significantly shorter in all four CD4+ subsets.

Worth noting for this clone: Its antigen remains unknown.

Of the isolated RNA, all was reverse transcribed, and so the sequenced material was expressed TCRB transcripts. Data came from immunoSEQ multiplex PCR; TCRdb stores just in-frame clones and leaves some out. The data contain around 250,000 clones, 14% of them singletons. Sequencing was done on a sample of naive CD4+ T cells from blood. This receptor was taken from a man aged 25-40 years with type 1 diabetes.

CDR3 protein: CASSNLQGLEEKLFF. As DNA, the CDR3 is TGTGCCAGCAGTAACTTACAGGGTTTGGAAGAAAAACTGTTTTTT. The V call is TRBV25-1, the J call TRBJ1-4, with D tentatively TRBD1 (6 bases). Germline assignment: CDR1 MGHDK and CDR2 SYGVNS. The length of the CDR3 is 15 residues. Trimming removed 5 bases at V and 8 bases at J, with 18 bases between.